This is a list of T cell receptor beta chains from one sample in a study of breast tumors, draining lymph nodes, adjacent tissues. TCRdb reprocessed the multiplex PCR reads with MiXCR, giving one entry per CDR3 protein. The data contain about 100,000 distinct CDR3 sequences, 21% of them singletons. Sequencing was carried out using axillary lymph node tissue. The origin of the receptors is a female donor with breast cancer. Some clones in this sample may be carry-over from other donors' samples. The CDR3 runs from the conserved cysteine through the conserved F or W. The order of the fields is V gene, D gene, clone size, J gene, CDR3 length, CDR3 protein, CDR3 DNA. The D gene is left open where the match is weak. Not every row has a clone size; where given, it reads once, few, many or a size class.

TRBV19,TRBD2,few,TRBJ2-4,13,CASSPGLAGIQYF,TGTGCCAGTAGTCCGGGACTAGCGGGTATTCAGTACTTC
TRBV2,TRBD1,many,TRBJ1-2,15,CASSRELGGHYGYTF,TGTGCCAGCAGTAGGGAGTTAGGGGGCCACTATGGCTACACCTTC
TRBV5-1,TRBD1,many,TRBJ1-2,14,CASSSGQGLTGYTF,TGCGCCAGCAGCTCCGGACAGGGACTGACTGGCTACACCTTC
TRBV6-5,-,many,TRBJ1-4,15,CASSYSPLTNEKLFF,TGTGCCAGCAGTTACTCGCCTCTAACTAATGAAAAACTGTTTTTT
TRBV20-1,-,many,TRBJ2-7,14,CSARSEGVGYEQYF,TGCAGTGCTAGATCGGAGGGGGTGGGGTACGAGCAGTACTTC
TRBV2,-,many,TRBJ1-5,13,CASSLNSNQPQHF,TGTGCCAGCAGTTTAAATAGCAATCAGCCCCAGCATTTT
TRBV7-4,-,many,TRBJ1-4,9,CASSLYVFF,TGTGCCAGCAGCTTGTACGTGTTTTTT
TRBV19,-,few,TRBJ1-5,19,CASSIGVFGRKGSNQPQHF,TGTGCCAGTAGTATCGGGGTGTTCGGGCGGAAAGGGAGCAATCAGCCCCAGCATTTT
TRBV7-2,-,many,TRBJ2-5,14,CASSLGLDHKTQYF,TGTGCCAGCAGCTTAGGACTAGACCACAAGACCCAGTACTTC
TRBV7-2,TRBD1,many,TRBJ1-4,14,CASRPGTGYEKLFF,TGTGCCAGCAGACCCGGGACAGGGTATGAAAAACTGTTTTTT
TRBV6-2/TRBV6-3,-,-,TRBJ2-7,12,CAIQGRTYEQYF,TGTGCCATCCAGGGGAGGACCTACGAGCAGTACTTC
TRBV7-8,-,many,TRBJ1-3,15,CASSSPGAPGNTIYF,TGTGCCAGCAGTTCCCCGGGGGCTCCCGGAAACACCATATATTTT
TRBV4-1,TRBD2,many,TRBJ2-1,15,CASSRVGTRFDEQFF,TGCGCCAGCAGTCGCGTCGGGACTAGATTTGATGAGCAGTTCTTC